The T cell receptor beta chain described here comes from a study of cytomegalovirus exposure and HLA in healthy donors. Overall study context: In terms of ancestry, the Caucasian-associated cluster contained about four fifths of the approximately 430 genotyped donors. Broader study findings: In a later analysis, most CMV-associated TCR beta chains appeared HLA-restricted. Productive status was seen about 90% or about 30% of the time for most TCR beta V segments in an earlier analysis.

The CDR3 is 16 amino acids. After removal of 3 bases from V and 4 bases from J, the junction contained 7 bases not matched to a gene. Germline CDR1 SGHTA, CDR2 FQGNSA. As to this clone: The antigen remains unidentified.

This PCR relied on a set of 60 Vbeta primers and 13 Jbeta primers. Data came from immunoSEQ multiplex PCR; TCRdb stores just in-frame clones and leaves some out. The repertoire has approximately 110,000 clones, about 80% of them found once; the top ten carry over 4%. The clonotype comes from a female donor in good health and CMV-seropositive. The chain recombines TRBV7-2 with TRBJ1-2, with TRBD1 matching over 11 bases. The sequenced sample consisted of PBMCs. The chain's CDR3 is CASSFGTGGEGYGYTF. The CDR3 DNA follows: TGTGCCAGCAGCTTCGGGACAGGGGGAGAAGGCTATGGCTACACCTTC.